This T cell receptor (beta chain) was retrieved from a study of T cell repertoires in cytomegalovirus infection. Study-level information: Both CMV infection and a matching HLA type were indicated by public TCR beta signatures. Study-wide findings and caveats: Carriage of CMV together with the relevant HLA was identifiable through cumulative public TCR beta family frequency.

One entry per CDR3 protein results from TCRdb running MiXCR on the reads. This table holds roughly 230,000 distinct CDR3 sequences, roughly 22% found once. In the case of this clonotype: Its antigen is unknown.

Trimming cost V 3 bases and J 4 bases; bases outside gene matches: 1. The germline V gene has CDR1 LNHNV and CDR2 YYDKDF (reference sequence). The CDR3 extends over 13 amino acids. This chain links TRBV15 with TRBJ2-7; 9 nucleotides align to TRBD2. Sample: CD8+ T cells from PBMCs. The sequence was obtained from a human donor in good health (CMV status not recorded). Some clones in this sample may be carry-over from other donors' samples. The CDR3 DNA reads TGTGCCACCAGCAGGACTAGCGGTTACGAGCAGTACTTC. Translating gives CATSRTSGYEQYF. The variable domain in full, completed from reference TRBV15 and TRBJ2-7, reads DAMVIQNPRYQVTQFGKPVTLSCSQTLNHNVMYWYQQKSSQAPKLLFHYYDKDFNNEADTPDNFQSRRPNTSFCFLDIRSPGLGDTAMYLCATSRTSGYEQYFGPGTRLTVT.